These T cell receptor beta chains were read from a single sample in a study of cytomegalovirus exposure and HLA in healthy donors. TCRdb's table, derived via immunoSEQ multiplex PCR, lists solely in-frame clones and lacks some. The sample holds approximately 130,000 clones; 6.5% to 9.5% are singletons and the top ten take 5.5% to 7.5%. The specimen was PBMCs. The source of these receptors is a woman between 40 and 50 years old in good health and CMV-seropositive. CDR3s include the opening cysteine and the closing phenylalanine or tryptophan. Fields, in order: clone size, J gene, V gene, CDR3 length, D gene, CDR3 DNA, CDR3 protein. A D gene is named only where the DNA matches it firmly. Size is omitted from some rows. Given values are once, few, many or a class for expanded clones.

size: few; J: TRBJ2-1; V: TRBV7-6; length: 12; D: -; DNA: TGTGCCAGCAGCTTAGCGTGGAGTGAGCAGTTCTTC; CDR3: CASSLAWSEQFF
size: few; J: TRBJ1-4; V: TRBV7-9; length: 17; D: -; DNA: TGTGCCAGCAGCACACGGGACACTCACGCAACTAATGAAAAACTGTTTTTT; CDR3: CASSTRDTHATNEKLFF
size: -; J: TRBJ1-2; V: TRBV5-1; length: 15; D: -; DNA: TGCGCCAGCAGCGGGACGGGGGTCGCGAACTATGGCTACACCTTC; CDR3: CASSGTGVANYGYTF
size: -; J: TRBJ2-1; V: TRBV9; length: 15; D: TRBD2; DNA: TGTGCCAGCAGCGCGCCTAGCGGGGGACACAATGAGCAGTTCTTC; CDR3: CASSAPSGGHNEQFF
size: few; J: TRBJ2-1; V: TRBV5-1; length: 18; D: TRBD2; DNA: TGCGCCAGCAGCTTGGCCGGCGGTAGCGGGGGGCGATACAATGAGCAGTTCTTC; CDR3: CASSLAGGSGGRYNEQFF
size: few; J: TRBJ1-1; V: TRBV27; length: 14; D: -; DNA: TGTGCCAGCAGTGCCCGGGACTTTGGGGCTGAAGCTTTCTTT; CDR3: CASSARDFGAEAFF
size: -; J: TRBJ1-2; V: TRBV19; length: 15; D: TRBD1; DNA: TGTGCCAGTAGTAGGTCCCGGGAGGGGGCAAGTGGCTACACCTTC; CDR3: CASSRSREGASGYTF
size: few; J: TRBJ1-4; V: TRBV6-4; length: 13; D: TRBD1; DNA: TGTGCCAGCAGCACAGGGGCTAATGAAAAACTGTTTTTT; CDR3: CASSTGANEKLFF
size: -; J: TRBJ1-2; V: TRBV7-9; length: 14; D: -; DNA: TGTGCCAGCACCCCAACGGGGATTGACTATGGCTACACCTTC; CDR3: CASTPTGIDYGYTF
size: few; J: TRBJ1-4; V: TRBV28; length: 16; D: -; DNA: TGTGCCAGCAGATCCCTACAGGGCGCAACTAATGAAAAACTGTTTTTT; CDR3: CASRSLQGATNEKLFF
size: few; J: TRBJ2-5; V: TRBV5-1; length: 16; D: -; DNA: TGCGCCAGCAGCTCAACTTGGGCGGGCGAAGGGGAGACCCAGTACTTC; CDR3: CASSSTWAGEGETQYF
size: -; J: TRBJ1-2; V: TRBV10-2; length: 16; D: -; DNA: TGCGCCAGCAGTGGACTGGCGCAGGGTCGAAACTATGGCTACACCTTC; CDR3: CASSGLAQGRNYGYTF
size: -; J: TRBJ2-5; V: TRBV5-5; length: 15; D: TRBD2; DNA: TGTGCCAGCAGCACCGGGACTAGCGGGGAGGAGACCCAGTACTTC; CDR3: CASSTGTSGEETQYF
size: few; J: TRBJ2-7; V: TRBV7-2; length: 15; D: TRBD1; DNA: TGTGCCAGCAGCTTAGGAGGGACAGGGAAGAGCGAGCAGTACTTC; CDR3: CASSLGGTGKSEQYF
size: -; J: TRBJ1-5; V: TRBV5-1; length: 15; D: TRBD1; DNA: TGCGCCAGCAGCCCGACAGGGGACGGGGATCAGCCCCAGCATTTT; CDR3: CASSPTGDGDQPQHF
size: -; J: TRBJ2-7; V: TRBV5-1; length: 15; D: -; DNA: TGCGCCAGCAGCTTACGAGATCCTACCCCCTACGAGCAGTACTTC; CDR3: CASSLRDPTPYEQYF
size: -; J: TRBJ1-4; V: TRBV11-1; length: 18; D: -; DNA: TGTGCCAGCAGCTTAGCGTGGTTTCTCGGGAGCTCAAATGAAAAACTGTTTTTT; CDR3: CASSLAWFLGSSNEKLFF
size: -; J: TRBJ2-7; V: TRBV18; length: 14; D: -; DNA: TGTGCCAGCTCACCGGAGACAGACTCCTACGAGCAGTACTTC; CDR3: CASSPETDSYEQYF
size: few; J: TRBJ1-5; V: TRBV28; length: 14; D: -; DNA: TGTGCCAGCAGTCCTGACAGTTTCTATCAGCCCCAGCATTTT; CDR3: CASSPDSFYQPQHF
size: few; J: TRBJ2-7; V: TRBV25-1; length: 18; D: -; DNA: TGTGCCAGCAGTGAATTCGGCCTTGCCACAGGGTCCCCCTACGAGCAGTACTTC; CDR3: CASSEFGLATGSPYEQYF
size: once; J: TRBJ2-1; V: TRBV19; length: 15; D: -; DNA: TGTGCCAGTAGTATCGGACAGCTCTCCTACAATGAGCAGTTCTTC; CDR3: CASSIGQLSYNEQFF
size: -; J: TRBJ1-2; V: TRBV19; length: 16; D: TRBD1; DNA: TGTGCCAGTAGTATAACAGGGGGAAAGTTCGTATATGGCTACACCTTC; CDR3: CASSITGGKFVYGYTF
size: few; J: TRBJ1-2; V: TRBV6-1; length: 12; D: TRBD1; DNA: TGTGCCAGCAGCGGACAGGCCTATGGCTACACCTTC; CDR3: CASSGQAYGYTF
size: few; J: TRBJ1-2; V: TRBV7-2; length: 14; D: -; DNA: TGTGCCAGCAGCTTAGATTGGACAGACTATGGCTACACCTTC; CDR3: CASSLDWTDYGYTF
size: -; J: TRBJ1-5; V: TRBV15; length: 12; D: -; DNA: TGTGCCACCAGCAGGGCACAGCAGCCCCAGCATTTT; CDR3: CATSRAQQPQHF
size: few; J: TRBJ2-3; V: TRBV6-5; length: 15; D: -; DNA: TGTGCCAGCAGTTACGGGGACTCCCCCACAGATACGCAGTATTTT; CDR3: CASSYGDSPTDTQYF
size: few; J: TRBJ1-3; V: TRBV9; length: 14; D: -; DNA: TGTGCCAGCAGCGTAGGGAGCATTGGAAACACCATATATTTT; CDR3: CASSVGSIGNTIYF
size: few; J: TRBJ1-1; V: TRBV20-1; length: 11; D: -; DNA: TGCAGGACGACAGGTAACACTGAAGCTTTCTTT; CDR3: CRTTGNTEAFF
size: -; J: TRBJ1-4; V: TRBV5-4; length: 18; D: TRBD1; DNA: TGTGCCAGCAGCTTGCCCGGGACAGGGGGCGCGGCTAATGAAAAACTGTTTTTT; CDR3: CASSLPGTGGAANEKLFF
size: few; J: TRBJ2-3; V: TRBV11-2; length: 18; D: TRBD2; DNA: TGTGCCAGCAGCCCCCTAGGGAATCTAGCGGTGCCCCTTAGTACGCAGTATTTT; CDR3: CASSPLGNLAVPLSTQYF
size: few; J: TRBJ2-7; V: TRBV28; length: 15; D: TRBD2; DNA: TGTGCCAGCAGTTCCCCCGCGGGGGGGGCCTACGAGCAGTACTTC; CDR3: CASSSPAGGAYEQYF
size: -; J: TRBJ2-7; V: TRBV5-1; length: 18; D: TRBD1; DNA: TGCGCCAGCAGCTACCGAGGCCTAGGACAGGGGGTTAACTACGAGCAGTACTTC; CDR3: CASSYRGLGQGVNYEQYF